A single sample gave rise to the 5 T cell receptor beta chains below, sequenced in a study of neoadjuvant nivolumab and ipilimumab in lung cancer. Sequenced by immunoSEQ multiplex PCR; TCRdb stores in-frame clones only, minus some. This table holds 15,000 to 20,000 clones, more than 70% found once. The specimen was tumor tissue, collected after neoadjuvant nivolumab, alone or with ipilimumab, at or shortly before surgery. Receptors originate from an adult with non-small cell lung cancer.

J is TRBJ2-2 and V is TRBV5-1; D is perhaps TRBD2 (6 bases). Germline V gene lookup returns CDR1 SGHRS and CDR2 YFSETQ. This CDR3 is 15 amino acids long. With 1 base removed from V and 6 bases from J, the gap between germline ends came to 13 bases. The DNA for the CDR3 is TGCGCCAGCAGCTTGACGGGCATAGCGGCCGGGGAGCTGTTTTTT. It codes for CASSLTGIAAGELFF.

The genes are TRBV6-5 and TRBJ1-2; 12 bases align to TRBD1. V dropped 2 bases and J dropped 8; count of bases not matched to a gene: 3. Looked up from germline, CDR1 is MNHEY and CDR2 is SVGAGI. The CDR3 consists of 14 residues. Here the CDR3 DNA reads TGTGCCAGCAGTTACGGGACAGGGGGCCGGGGCTACACCTTC. It codes for CASSYGTGGRGYTF.

This chain uses TRBV7-8 with TRBJ2-1; 10 nucleotides agree with TRBD1. CDR3 length equals 15 residues. Germline V gene data show CDR1 as SGHVS and CDR2 as FQNEAQ. The J segment lost 6 bases and the V segment lost 3 bases, leaving 5 bases of the junction unmatched. The CDR3 region is CASSFSGDRGNEQFF. CDR3 nucleotide sequence: TGTGCCAGCAGCTTTTCGGGGGACAGGGGCAATGAGCAGTTCTTC.

The chain is built from TRBV6-6 and TRBJ2-7; the match to TRBD1 covers 10 bases. V lost 6 bases and J lost 1; bases outside the gene matches: 6. The germline CDR1 and CDR2 sequences are MNHNY and SVGAGI (reference sequence). This CDR3 has 15 residues. The CDR3 nucleotides are TGTGCCAGCAGCAGAGGACAGGGGGTTTCCTACGAGCAGTACTTC. This encodes CASSRGQGVSYEQYF.

The rearrangement uses TRBV7-9 and TRBJ2-1, with D tentatively TRBD1 (6 bases). Germline CDR1 reads SEHNR; CDR2 reads FQNEAQ (reference sequence). The CDR3 loop spans 15 amino acids. V lost 2 bases, J lost 0 bases, and 8 bases lay in between. The CDR3 loop reads CASSLTGSSYNEQFF. CDR3 coding DNA: TGTGCCAGCAGCTTAACAGGGAGCTCCTACAATGAGCAGTTCTTC. The full variable domain, rest sourced from reference TRBV7-9 and TRBJ2-1, is DTGVSQNPRHKITKRGQNVTFRCDPISEHNRLYWYRQTLGQGPEFLTYFQNEAQLEKSRLLSDRFSAERPKGSFSTLEIQRTEQGDSAMYLCASSLTGSSYNEQFFGPGTRLTVL.